A single sample gave rise to the 14 T cell receptor beta chains below, sequenced in a study of blood T cells in healthy people across ages. A sample-barcoded 5' primer and a J-beta primer mix were used in a second PCR of roughly 7 to 12 cycles. TCRdb reprocessed the 5' RACE reads via MiXCR and lists one record per CDR3 protein. The repertoire holds over 700,000 distinct CDR3 sequences, approximately 53% seen once, with approximately 40% in the top ten. Specimen: blood. These receptors all come from an older man in good health.

CDR3 in amino acids: CASSQGTAVTSGAYQETQYF. Here the CDR3 DNA reads TGCGCCAGCAGCCAAGGCACAGCAGTAACTAGCGGGGCGTACCAAGAGACCCAGTACTTC. V and J are TRBV4-1 and TRBJ2-5; 10 nucleotides align to TRBD2. The junction had 14 bases not matched to a gene; V was cut back by 1 base and J by 0 bases. This CDR3 spans 20 amino acids. Germline V lookup: CDR1 MGHRA, CDR2 YSYEKL.

This clonotype was seen a single time. The CDR3 bases are TGCAGCGTCTTCGGGACAGACACTGAAGCTTTCTTT. Translated: CSVFGTDTEAFF. This sequence joins TRBV29-1 and TRBJ1-1; 7 nucleotides agree with TRBD1. The CDR3 extends over 12 amino acids. Trimming removed 6 bases from V and 3 bases from J; junction bases left unmatched: 4. Germline CDR1 SQVTM, CDR2 ANQGSEA. The complete variable domain, with remaining parts taken from reference TRBV29-1 and TRBJ1-1, reads SAVISQKPSRDICQRGTSLTIQCQVDSQVTMMFWYRQQPGQSLTLIATANQGSEATYESGFVIDKFPISRPNLTFSTLTVSNMSPEDSSIYLCSVFGTDTEAFFGQGTRLTVV.

This chain uses TRBV2 with TRBJ2-7; weak D call: TRBD1 (6 bases). The ends were cut back, 6 bases at V and 3 bases at J, with 12 bases in the middle. Germline CDR1 and CDR2: SNHLY and FYNNEI. CDR3 length equals 13 residues. The CDR3 nucleotides read TGTGCCAGCAGGATGGACAGTCTCTACGAGCAGTACTTC. This translates into CASRMDSLYEQYF.

The chain recombines TRBV20-1 with TRBJ2-3; the D gene is possibly TRBD2 (5 bases). The ends were cut back, 8 bases at V and 0 bases at J, with 21 bases in the middle. The germline V gene encodes CDR1 DFQATT and CDR2 SNEGSKA (reference sequence). The CDR3 sequence is 16 residues long. The CDR3 bases are TGCAGTCCAGGAGGCCGACATCCCTCTAGCACAGATACGCAGTATTTT. Its translation is CSPGGRHPSSTDTQYF.

V usage is TRBV7-2 and J usage is TRBJ2-5, with 16 bases matching TRBD2. The DNA end lines up better with TRBJ2-7; the J call may be wrong. Germline CDR1 reads SGHTA; CDR2 reads FQGNSA. The CDR3 loop spans 15 amino acids. The CDR3 loop is CASSRGLAGGSEQYF. The CDR3 DNA reads as TGTGCCAGCAGCCGGGGACTAGCGGGAGGGTCCGAGCAGTACTTC.

This clonotype has more than one count but fewer than ten. This chain connects TRBV4-2 to TRBJ2-1; the match to TRBD2 covers 8 bases. With V trimmed by 5 bases and J by 5 bases, 11 bases remained unmatched. CDR3 length: 16 residues. Germline lookup yields CDR1 LGHNA and CDR2 YNFKEQ. CDR3: CASSSRAGGPNNEQFF. The CDR3 DNA reads as TGTGCCAGCAGCTCCCGCGCGGGAGGCCCTAACAATGAGCAGTTCTTC.

This chain links TRBV14 with TRBJ2-5; tentatively, D is TRBD1 (5 bases). The closer fit of TRBJ2-7 to the DNA end suggests the J call may be wrong. CDR3 size: 13 residues. Germline CDR1 reads SGHDN; CDR2 reads FVKESK. The CDR3: CASSQNRYGEQYF. The CDR3 DNA is TGTGCCAGCAGCCAGAACAGGTACGGCGAGCAGTACTTC.

In this sample, this clonotype turned up a few times. J is TRBJ2-3 and V is TRBV11-2; the match to TRBD2 covers 10 bases. The germline V gene has CDR1 SGHAT and CDR2 FQNNGV. V was clipped by 1 base and J by 14 bases; unmatched bases: 9. This CDR3 region has 14 residues. CDR3 region: CASSLVRTSGYAYF. The CDR3 DNA is TGTGCCAGCAGCTTAGTCCGGACTAGCGGATACGCGTATTTT.

This clonotype came up a few times. V gene TRBV3-1 combines with J gene TRBJ2-5, with unresolved D. The ends were cut back, 1 base at V and 8 bases at J, with 8 bases in the middle. Germline V gene data show CDR1 as LGHDT and CDR2 as YNNKEL (reference sequence). The CDR3 length is 12 residues. The CDR3 is CASSQVQKTQYF. The CDR3 coding sequence is TGTGCCAGCAGCCAAGTGCAGAAAACCCAGTACTTC.

The rearrangement links TRBV28 to TRBJ2-7, with D perhaps TRBD1 or TRBD2 (5 bases each). The CDR3 covers 14 residues. In germline, CDR1 is MDHEN, CDR2 SYDVKM. V lost 8 bases, J lost 2 bases, and 16 bases lay in between. The CDR3, as DNA: TGTGCCAGCGGCACCCGGGACGGAACCTACGAGCAGTACTTC. Translation gives CASGTRDGTYEQYF.

This chain uses TRBV10-3 with TRBJ2-4, with 9 positions matching TRBD2. The J call is uncertain, as TRBJ2-7 better fits the DNA end. This CDR3 spans 14 amino acids. Per the germline V gene, CDR1 is ENHRY and CDR2 is SYGVKD. CDR3 sequence: CAIRSSGTAYEQYF. CDR3 DNA sequence: TGTGCCATCAGGTCTAGCGGGACCGCCTACGAGCAGTACTTC.

This chain connects TRBV21-1 to TRBJ2-1; the table's TRBD2 call for D was not verified on the DNA. TRBV21-1 is shown as a pseudogene. The CDR3 is 16 residues long. The CDR3 reads CASQPTGGGGYNEQFF. DNA for the CDR3: TGTGCCAGCCAACCTACGGGCGGCGGGGGGTACAATGAGCAGTTCTTC.

The chain links TRBV28 to TRBJ2-3; TRBD1 matches 8 bases. Trimming removed 6 bases from V and 14 bases from J; junction bases left unmatched: 16. The CDR3 runs 14 residues. From germline, CDR1 is MDHEN and CDR2 SYDVKM. The CDR3 sequence is CASRKSGGFRDAYF. As DNA, the CDR3 is TGTGCCAGCAGGAAGTCAGGGGGCTTTAGAGACGCGTATTTT.

The chain is built from TRBV5-1 and TRBJ2-7; the match to TRBD2 covers 15 bases. The junction had 11 bases not matched to a gene; V was cut back by 4 bases and J by 3 bases. CDR1 SGHRS and CDR2 YFSETQ come from the germline V gene. The CDR3 runs to 18 residues. CDR3 amino acids: CASSHPPGTSGRNYEQYF. DNA of the CDR3: TGCGCCAGCAGCCACCCCCCCGGGACTAGCGGGAGGAACTACGAGCAGTACTTC.